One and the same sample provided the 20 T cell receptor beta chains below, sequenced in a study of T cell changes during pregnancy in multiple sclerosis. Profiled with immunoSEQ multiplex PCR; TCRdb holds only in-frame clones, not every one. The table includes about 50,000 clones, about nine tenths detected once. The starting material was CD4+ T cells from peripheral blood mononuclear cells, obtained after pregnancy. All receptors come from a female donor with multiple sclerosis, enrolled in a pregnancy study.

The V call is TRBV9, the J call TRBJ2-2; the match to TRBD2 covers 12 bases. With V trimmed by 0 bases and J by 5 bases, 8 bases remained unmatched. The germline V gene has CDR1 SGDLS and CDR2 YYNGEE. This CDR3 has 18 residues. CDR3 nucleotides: TGTGCCAGCAGCGTAGGACTAGCGGGAGAAGTAGTTACCGGGGAGCTGTTTTTT. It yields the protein CASSVGLAGEVVTGELFF.

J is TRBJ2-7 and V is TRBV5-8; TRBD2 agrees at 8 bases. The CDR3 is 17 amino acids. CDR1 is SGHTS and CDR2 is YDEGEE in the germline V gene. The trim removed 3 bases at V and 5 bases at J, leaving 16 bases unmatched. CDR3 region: CASSSRTGTSNLHEQYF. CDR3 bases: TGTGCCAGCAGCTCCCGAACCGGGACTAGTAATTTGCACGAGCAGTACTTC.

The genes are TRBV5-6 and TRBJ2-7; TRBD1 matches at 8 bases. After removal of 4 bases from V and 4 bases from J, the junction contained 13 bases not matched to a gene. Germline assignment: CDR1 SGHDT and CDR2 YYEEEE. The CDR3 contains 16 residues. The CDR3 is CASSTWVPGQVYEQYF. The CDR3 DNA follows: TGTGCCAGCAGCACTTGGGTCCCGGGACAGGTTTACGAGCAGTACTTC.

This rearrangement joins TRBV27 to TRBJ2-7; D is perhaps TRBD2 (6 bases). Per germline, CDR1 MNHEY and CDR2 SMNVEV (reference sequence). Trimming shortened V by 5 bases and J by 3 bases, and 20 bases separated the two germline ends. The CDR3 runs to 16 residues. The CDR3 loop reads CASSPRNSGANYEQYF. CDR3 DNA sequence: TGTGCCAGCAGTCCACGGAATAGCGGAGCAAACTACGAGCAGTACTTC.

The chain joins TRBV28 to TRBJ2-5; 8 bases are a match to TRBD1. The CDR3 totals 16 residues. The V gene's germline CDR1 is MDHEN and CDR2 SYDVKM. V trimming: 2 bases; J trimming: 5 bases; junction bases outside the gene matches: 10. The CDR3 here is CASSLLFAGGRETQYF. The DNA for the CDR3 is TGTGCCAGCAGTTTACTCTTTGCAGGGGGCAGGGAGACCCAGTACTTC.

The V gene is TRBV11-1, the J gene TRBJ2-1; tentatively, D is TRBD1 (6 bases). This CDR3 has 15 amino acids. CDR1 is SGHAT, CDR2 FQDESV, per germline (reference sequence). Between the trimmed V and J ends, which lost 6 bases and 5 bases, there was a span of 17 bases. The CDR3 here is CASRIDRLVHNEQFF. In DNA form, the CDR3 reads TGTGCCAGCAGAATAGACAGGCTGGTCCACAATGAGCAGTTCTTC.

CDR3 residues: CASSQDQRVFAGTQYF. The CDR3 DNA reads as TGCGCCAGCAGCCAAGATCAACGGGTCTTCGCGGGTACGCAGTATTTT. V usage is TRBV4-3 and J usage is TRBJ2-3; D is possibly TRBD2 (5 bases). The CDR3 loop spans 16 amino acids. Germline CDR1 reads LGHNA; CDR2 reads YSLEER. V was shortened by 0 bases and J by 8 bases, with 18 bases between the two germline ends.

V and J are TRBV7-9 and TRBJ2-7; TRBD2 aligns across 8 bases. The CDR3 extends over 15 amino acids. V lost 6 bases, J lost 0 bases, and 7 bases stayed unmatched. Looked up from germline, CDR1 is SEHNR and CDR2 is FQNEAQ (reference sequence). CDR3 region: CASSSKRESSYEQYF. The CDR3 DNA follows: TGTGCCAGCAGTTCTAAGCGGGAGTCCTCCTACGAGCAGTACTTC.

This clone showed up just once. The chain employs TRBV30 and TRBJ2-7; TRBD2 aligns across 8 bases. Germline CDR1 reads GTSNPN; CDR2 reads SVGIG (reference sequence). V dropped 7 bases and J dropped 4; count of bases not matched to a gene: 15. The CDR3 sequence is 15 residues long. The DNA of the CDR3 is TGTGCCTCCGCGCAGGCGGGAGGAAATGTTTACGAGCAGTACTTC. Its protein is CASAQAGGNVYEQYF.

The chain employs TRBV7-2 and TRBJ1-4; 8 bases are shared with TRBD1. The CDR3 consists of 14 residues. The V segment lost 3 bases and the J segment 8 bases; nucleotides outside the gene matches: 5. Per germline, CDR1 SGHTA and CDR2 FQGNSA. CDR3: CASSFFGTGEKLFF. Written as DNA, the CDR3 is TGTGCCAGCAGCTTCTTCGGGACAGGAGAAAAACTGTTTTTT.

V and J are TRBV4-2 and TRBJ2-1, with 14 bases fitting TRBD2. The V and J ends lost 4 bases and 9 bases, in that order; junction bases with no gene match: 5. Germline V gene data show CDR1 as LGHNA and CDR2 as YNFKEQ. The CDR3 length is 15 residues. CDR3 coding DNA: TGTGCCAGCAGCCCGGGACTAGCGGGAGAAATTGAGCAGTTCTTC. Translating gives CASSPGLAGEIEQFF.

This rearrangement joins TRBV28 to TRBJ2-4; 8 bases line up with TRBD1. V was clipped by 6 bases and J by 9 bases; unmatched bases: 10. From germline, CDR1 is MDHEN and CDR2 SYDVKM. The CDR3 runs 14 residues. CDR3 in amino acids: CASSPGQAGAIQYF. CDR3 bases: TGTGCCAGCAGCCCGGGACAGGCCGGGGCCATTCAGTACTTC.

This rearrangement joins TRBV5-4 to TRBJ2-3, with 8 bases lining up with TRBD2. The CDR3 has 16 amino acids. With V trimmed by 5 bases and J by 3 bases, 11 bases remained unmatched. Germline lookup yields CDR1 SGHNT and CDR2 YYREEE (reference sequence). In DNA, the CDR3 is TGTGCCAGCAGGAGGTTCGGGAGGGACGGAACAGATACGCAGTATTTT. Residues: CASRRFGRDGTDTQYF.

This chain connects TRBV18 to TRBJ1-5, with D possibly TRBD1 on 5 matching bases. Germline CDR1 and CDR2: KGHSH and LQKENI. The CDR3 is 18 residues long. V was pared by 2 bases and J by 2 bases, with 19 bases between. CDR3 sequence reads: CASSPTRIPGNGNQPQHF. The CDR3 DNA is TGTGCCAGCTCACCAACCCGCATACCAGGGAACGGCAATCAGCCCCAGCATTTT.

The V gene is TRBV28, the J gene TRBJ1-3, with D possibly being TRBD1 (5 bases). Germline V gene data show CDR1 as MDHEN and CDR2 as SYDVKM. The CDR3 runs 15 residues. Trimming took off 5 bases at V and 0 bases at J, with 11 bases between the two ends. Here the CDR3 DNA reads TGTGCCAGCAGTATGGGACTCCGCTCTGGAAACACCATATATTTT. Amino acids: CASSMGLRSGNTIYF.

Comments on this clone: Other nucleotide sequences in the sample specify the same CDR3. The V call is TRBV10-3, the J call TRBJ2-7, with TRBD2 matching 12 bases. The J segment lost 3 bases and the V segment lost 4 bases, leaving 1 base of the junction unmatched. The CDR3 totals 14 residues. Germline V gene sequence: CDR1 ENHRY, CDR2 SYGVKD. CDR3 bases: TGTGCCATCAGTGCGACTAGCGGGAGCTACGAGCAGTACTTC. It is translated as CAISATSGSYEQYF.

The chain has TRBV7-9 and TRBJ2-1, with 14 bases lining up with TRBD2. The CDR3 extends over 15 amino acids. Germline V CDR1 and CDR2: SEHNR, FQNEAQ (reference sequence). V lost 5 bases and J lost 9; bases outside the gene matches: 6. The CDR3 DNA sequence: TGTGCCAGCAGCCTGACTAGCGGGAGGGTTGGTGAGCAGTTCTTC. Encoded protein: CASSLTSGRVGEQFF.

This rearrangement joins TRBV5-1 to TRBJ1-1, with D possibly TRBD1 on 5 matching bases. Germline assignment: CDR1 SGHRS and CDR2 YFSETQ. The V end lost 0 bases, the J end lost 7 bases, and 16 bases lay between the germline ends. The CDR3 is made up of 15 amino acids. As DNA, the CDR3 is TGCGCCAGCAGCTTGGAAGTCCCAGGGAGGGGTGAAGCTTTCTTT. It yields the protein CASSLEVPGRGEAFF.

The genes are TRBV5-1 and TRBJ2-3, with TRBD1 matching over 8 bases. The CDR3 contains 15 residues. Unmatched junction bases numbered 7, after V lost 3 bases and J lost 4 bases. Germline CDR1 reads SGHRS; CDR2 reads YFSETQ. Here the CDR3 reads CASSYTGGRSDTQYF. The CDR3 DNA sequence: TGCGCCAGCAGCTATACAGGGGGGAGGTCAGATACGCAGTATTTT.

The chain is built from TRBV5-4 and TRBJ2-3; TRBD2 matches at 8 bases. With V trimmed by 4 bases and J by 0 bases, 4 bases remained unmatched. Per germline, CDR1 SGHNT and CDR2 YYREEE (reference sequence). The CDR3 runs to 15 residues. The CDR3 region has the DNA TGTGCCAGCAGCCGTAGCGGGGCTAGCACAGATACGCAGTATTTT. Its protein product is CASSRSGASTDTQYF. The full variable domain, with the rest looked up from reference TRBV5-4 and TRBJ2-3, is ETGVTQSPTHLIKTRGQQVTLRCSSQSGHNTVSWYQQALGQGPQFIFQYYREEENGRGNFPPRFSGLQFPNYSSELNVNALELDDSALYLCASSRSGASTDTQYFGPGTRLTVL.